The clone carrying this T cell receptor beta chain was counted at least ten times. Its antigen is currently unknown. The entry originates in a study of response to subunit inactivated influenza vaccine. TCRdb fed the RT-PCR reads into MiXCR, producing one record per CDR3 protein. The sample consists of over 400,000 distinct CDR3 sequences, about a tenth of them appearing once. Findings and caveats of the study: Authors suggested each seasonal flu vaccination may recruit only limited numbers of new T cells.

Trimming removed 6 bases from V and 4 bases from J; junction bases left unmatched: 6. CDR3 length equals 15 residues. The sample consisted of PBMCs from blood, taken more than 35 days after vaccination. The source is a man aged 45-65 years who received an inactivated influenza vaccine. The chain joins TRBV12-3 or TRBV12-4 to TRBJ2-2; 9 bases line up with TRBD1. CDR3 bases: TGTGCCAGCAGAGGACAGGGGAGTGGCACCGGGGAGCTGTTTTTT. Amino acid sequence: CASRGQGSGTGELFF.